Presented here are 14 T cell receptor beta chains from one specimen sequenced in a study of cytomegalovirus exposure and HLA in healthy donors (dated 2017 in TCRdb). The library was generated by the immunoSEQ multiplex PCR assay. A mixture of 60 forward primers for TCR Vbeta segments and 13 reverse primers for TCR Jbeta segments was used in the multiplex PCR. TCRdb provides this immuneACCESS table in a form limited to in-frame rearrangements. Some clones are lacking; in checked studies, under half of them reflect an unresolved V gene, and why the rest are absent is not known. The sample includes 150,000 to 200,000 clones, with 70% to 90% observed a single time. Less than 2.5% of the sample is held by the ten biggest clonotypes. Source material: PBMCs. Every receptor here comes from a woman between 50 and 59 years old in good health and CMV-seronegative.

This clone was observed a single time. The chain uses TRBV27 and TRBJ2-7, with 9 bases matching TRBD2. The CDR3 runs 15 residues. After removal of 5 bases from V and 3 bases from J, the junction contained 8 bases not matched to a gene. CDR1 is MNHEY, CDR2 SMNVEV, per germline (reference sequence). In nucleotides, the CDR3 is TGTGCCAGCAGTAGGCCGGGACTAGCACTCTACGAGCAGTACTTC. Translation: CASSRPGLALYEQYF.

The rearrangement links TRBV5-1 to TRBJ2-7; 8 positions agree with TRBD2. This CDR3 has 14 amino acids. V shed 5 bases, J shed 6 bases, and the junction held 10 bases outside the gene matches. Germline V CDR1 and CDR2: SGHRS, YFSETQ. CDR3: CASSQSGSYGEQYF. CDR3 nucleotides: TGCGCCAGCAGTCAAAGCGGGAGTTACGGCGAGCAGTACTTC.

This rearrangement joins TRBV11-2 to TRBJ2-2; 10 nucleotides match TRBD2. The CDR3 is 17 residues long. V lost 1 base, J lost 0 bases, and 2 bases stayed unmatched. Germline lookup yields CDR1 SGHAT and CDR2 FQNNGV. CDR3 coding DNA: TGTGCCAGCAGCTTAGTTGGACTAGCGGCGAACACCGGGGAGCTGTTTTTT. As protein: CASSLVGLAANTGELFF.

V gene TRBV18 combines with J gene TRBJ1-1; 9 bases fit TRBD1. Unmatched junction bases numbered 15, after V lost 3 bases and J lost 10 bases. This CDR3 region has 16 residues. Germline lookup yields CDR1 KGHSH and CDR2 LQKENI. The CDR3: CASSPQRPGQGLGAFF. CDR3 bases: TGTGCCAGCTCACCCCAGAGACCGGGACAGGGATTAGGAGCTTTCTTT. Together with reference TRBV18 and TRBJ1-1, the CDR3 gives the full variable domain: NAGVMQNPRHLVRRRGQEARLRCSPMKGHSHVYWYRQLPEEGLKFMVYLQKENIIDESGMPKERFSAEFPKEGPSILRIQQVVRGDSAAYFCASSPQRPGQGLGAFFGQGTRLTVV.

V is TRBV28 and J is TRBJ1-5; D is perhaps TRBD1 (6 bases). This CDR3 has 20 residues. With 3 bases removed from V and 1 base from J, the gap between germline ends came to 25 bases. Germline lookup yields CDR1 MDHEN and CDR2 SYDVKM. The CDR3 is CASSFKIPSPQGLSNQPQHF. CDR3 DNA: TGTGCCAGCAGTTTTAAAATCCCCTCTCCTCAGGGGCTAAGCAATCAGCCCCAGCATTTT.

The chain employs TRBV6-5 and TRBJ2-1; TRBD1 matches 8 bases. Germline CDR1 is MNHEY and CDR2 is SVGAGI. CDR3 size: 15 residues. Trimming at V came to 5 bases and at J to 2 bases, leaving 5 bases not matched to a gene. CDR3 nucleotides: TGTGCCAGCAGTCCCGACAGGGGACCCTACAATGAGCAGTTCTTC. Protein product: CASSPDRGPYNEQFF.

The rearrangement uses TRBV27 and TRBJ2-7, with TRBD1 matching 10 bases. Looked up from germline, CDR1 is MNHEY and CDR2 is SMNVEV (reference sequence). The CDR3 runs 15 residues. Trimming cost V 6 bases and J 5 bases; bases outside gene matches: 10. CDR3 nucleotide sequence: TGTGCCAGCAGATCCTTGGGACAGGGGACGCACGAGCAGTACTTC. It yields the protein CASRSLGQGTHEQYF.

V usage is TRBV28 and J usage is TRBJ1-1; maybe TRBD1 (6 bases). V was shortened by 4 bases and J by 2 bases, with 14 bases between the two germline ends. Germline assignment: CDR1 MDHEN and CDR2 SYDVKM. The CDR3 runs 15 residues. CDR3 sequence reads: CASSSSGDINTEAFF. DNA of the CDR3: TGTGCCAGCAGTTCCTCAGGGGATATAAACACTGAAGCTTTCTTT.

V and J are TRBV18 and TRBJ1-3; D is ambiguous. CDR3 length: 17 amino acids. In germline, CDR1 is KGHSH, CDR2 LQKENI. Trimming removed 4 bases at V and 0 bases at J, with 16 bases between. Written as DNA, the CDR3 is TGTGCCAGCTCACGGGAGGTTGCCGGAAGCTCTGGAAACACCATATATTTT. Residues: CASSREVAGSSGNTIYF.

This chain uses TRBV4-1 with TRBJ1-4; 10 bases are a match to TRBD1. Trimming cost V 5 bases and J 7 bases; bases outside gene matches: 10. CDR3 length equals 16 residues. Germline loops: CDR1 MGHRA, CDR2 YSYEKL. As DNA, the CDR3 is TGCGCCAGCAGCAAGGCAGAGGGACAGGGGAGTGAAAAACTGTTTTTT. It encodes CASSKAEGQGSEKLFF.

This clone appeared once. The chain has TRBV19 and TRBJ2-5; perhaps TRBD1 as D (6 bases). This CDR3 has 12 amino acids. The V end lost 6 bases, the J end lost 8 bases, and 13 bases lay between the germline ends. CDR1 and CDR2 from the germline V gene are LNHDA and SQIVND (reference sequence). The CDR3: CASSTGKETQYF. Written as DNA, the CDR3 is TGTGCCAGTAGCACAGGGAAGGAAACCCAGTACTTC.

The sample holds one count of this clone. The CDR3 region has the DNA TGTGCCAGCAGTTATAGAAGGGGCAATGAGCAGTTCTTC. It specifies CASSYRRGNEQFF. J is TRBJ2-1 and V is TRBV6-5, with D possibly being TRBD1 (5 bases). Trimming took 3 bases from V and 6 from J, leaving 9 bases between them. The CDR3 contains 13 residues. Germline CDR1 is MNHEY and CDR2 is SVGAGI.

V usage is TRBV11-2 and J usage is TRBJ2-1; D is perhaps TRBD2 (6 bases). Germline CDR1 is SGHAT and CDR2 is FQNNGV. The CDR3 has 13 residues. Trimming took off 5 bases at V and 10 bases at J, with 15 bases between the two ends. CDR3 amino acids: CASSRGLGLEQFF. CDR3 coding DNA: TGTGCCAGCAGCCGGGGCCTTGGACTAGAGCAGTTCTTC.

The V and J genes are TRBV7-3 and TRBJ2-7; TRBD1 matches 7 bases. Germline V gene data show CDR1 as SGHTA and CDR2 as FQGTGA. Unmatched junction bases numbered 4, after V lost 5 bases and J lost 3 bases. The CDR3 consists of 13 residues. The DNA of the CDR3 is TGTGCCAGCAGCCCTTCAGGGGGCTACGAGCAGTACTTC. It specifies CASSPSGGYEQYF.